This T cell receptor beta chain comes out of a study of T cell responses to AZD1222 COVID-19 vaccine. Study at large: Analyses pooled second doses at about 4 or about 12 weeks. Whole-study findings and limits: It was only after the peak T cell response that any repertoires were sampled. Seropositive status at baseline applied to only a handful of AZD1222 recipients. Across the whole spike, CD4 TCRs peaked at regions 160-218 and 743-854.

Trimming at V came to 4 bases and at J to 3 bases, leaving 1 base not matched to a gene. CDR1 is KGHSH and CDR2 is LQKENI in the germline V gene. This CDR3 region has 15 residues. Sequenced by immunoSEQ multiplex PCR; TCRdb stores in-frame clones only, minus some. Of approximately 65,000 clones listed, over 60% are singletons. Remarks on this clone: Its antigen remains unknown.

The receptor was isolated from an adult in good health. This specimen was peripheral blood, taken on day 0 of AZD1222 vaccination. J is TRBJ1-5 and V is TRBV18; 12 nucleotides match TRBD1. The CDR3 loop is CASSRDRGPNQPQHF. CDR3 in DNA: TGTGCCAGCTCACGGGACAGGGGGCCCAATCAGCCCCAGCATTTT.